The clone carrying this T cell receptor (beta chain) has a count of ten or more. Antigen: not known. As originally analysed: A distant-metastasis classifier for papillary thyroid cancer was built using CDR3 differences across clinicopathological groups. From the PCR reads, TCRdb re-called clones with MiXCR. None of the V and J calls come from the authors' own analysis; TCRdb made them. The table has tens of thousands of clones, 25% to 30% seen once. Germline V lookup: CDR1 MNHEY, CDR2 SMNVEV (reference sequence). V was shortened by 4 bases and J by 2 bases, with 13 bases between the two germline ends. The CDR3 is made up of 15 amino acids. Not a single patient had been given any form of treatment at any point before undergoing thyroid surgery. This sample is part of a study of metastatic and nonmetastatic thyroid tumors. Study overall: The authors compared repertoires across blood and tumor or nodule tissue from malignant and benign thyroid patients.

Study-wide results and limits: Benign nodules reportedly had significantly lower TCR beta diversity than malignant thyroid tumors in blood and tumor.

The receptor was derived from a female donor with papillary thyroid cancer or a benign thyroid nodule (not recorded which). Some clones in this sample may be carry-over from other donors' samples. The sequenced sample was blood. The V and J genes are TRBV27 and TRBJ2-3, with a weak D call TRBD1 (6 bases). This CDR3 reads CASSSPRGNTDTQYF. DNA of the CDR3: TGTGCCAGCAGTTCGCCCAGGGGCAACACAGATACGCAGTATTTT.